The rows below give T cell receptor beta chains drawn from one sample of a study of tumor and adjacent non-tumor tissue in lung cancer. TCRdb analysed the multiplex PCR reads with MiXCR anew, one entry per CDR3 protein. The sample carries more than 85,000 distinct CDR3 sequences, about 66% recorded once. Sequencing used lung tumor tissue. The origin of the receptors is a man between 65 and 85 years old with non-small cell lung cancer. Each CDR3 is given with its conserved first and last residue. The order of the fields is clone size, V gene, D gene, J gene, CDR3 DNA, CDR3 protein. A D gene is named only where the DNA matches it firmly. Clone size is stated in some rows and not others, as once, few, many or a class when expanded.

few,TRBV20-1,-,TRBJ2-5,TGCAGTGCTAGTAAGGCAGGGCCTGGAAAGACCCAGTACTTC,CSASKAGPGKTQYF
-,TRBV11-2,-,TRBJ1-3,TGTGGTAGCAGCTTACAAGCAGGGAATGCCCTCTCTGGGAACACCATATATTTT,CGSSLQAGNALSGNTIYF
many,TRBV5-4,-,TRBJ2-7,TGTGCCAGCAGCTTGGTAGGCAGGGGGGGCAACGAGCAGTACTTC,CASSLVGRGGNEQYF
-,TRBV30,-,TRBJ1-1,TGTGCCTGGAGGCAGGGTTTGAACACTGAAGCTTTCTTT,CAWRQGLNTEAFF
-,TRBV5-6,-,TRBJ1-3,TGTGCCAGCAACTCCGAGTTTGCAAAAAACGATTTT,CASNSEFAKNDF
-,TRBV6-6,-,TRBJ1-2,TGTGCCAGCAGTTACTCCGCGGAGCCGACGTTTAACTATGGCTACACCTTC,CASSYSAEPTFNYGYTF
medium-sized,TRBV6-5,-,TRBJ2-3,TGTGCCAGCAGTTACTCGATGGCAGCGGCAGATACGCAGTATTTT,CASSYSMAAADTQYF
many,TRBV10-3,-,TRBJ1-1,TGTGCCATCAGTGTGGGGGTGAGCACTGAAGCTTTCTTT,CAISVGVSTEAFF
-,TRBV6-5,-,TRBJ1-5,TGTGCCAGCGGTCTAGGATTTAGCAATAAGCCCCAGCATTTT,CASGLGFSNKPQHF
-,TRBV25-1,-,TRBJ2-1,TGTGCCAGCAGTGAATGGACGGATAATGAGCAGTTCTTC,CASSEWTDNEQFF
once,TRBV5-6,-,TRBJ2-3,TGTGCCAGCAGCTTAGAGCGTGAAACTGGGGGCTTGTCAGATACGCAGTGTTTT,CASSLERETGGLSDTQCF
-,TRBV5-6,-,TRBJ2-7,TGTGCCAGCAGCTTGGTTGGGCGGACCTCCTGCGAGCAATACTTC,CASSLVGRTSCEQYF
once,TRBV4-1,-,TRBJ2-5,TGCGCCAGCAGCCGAGGCGGGGTGTCCCAAGAGACCCAGTACTTC,CASSRGGVSQETQYF
many,TRBV14,TRBD1,TRBJ2-7,TGTGCCAGCAGCCAATGGACAGGGGGCTACGAGCAGTACTTC,CASSQWTGGYEQYF
-,TRBV6-6,-,TRBJ1-2,TGTGCCAGCAGTTGGGACGTGGATGGCTGCATCTTC,CASSWDVDGCIF
-,TRBV20-1,TRBD1,TRBJ1-5,TGCAATGCTGGAGGGGGCGGGACAGGGAGCAATCAGCCCCAGCATTTT,CNAGGGGTGSNQPQHF
-,TRBV5-1,TRBD1,TRBJ2-5,TGCGCCACCAGTCCAGGGGGTCGGCGAGAGACCCAGTACTTC,CATSPGGRRETQYF
-,TRBV5-1,-,TRBJ2-7,TGCGCCAGCAGCTTGGACATTTTGAATGAGCAGTACTTC,CASSLDILNEQYF
few,TRBV29-1,-,TRBJ1-1,TGCAGCGGTGCATTTCAGGCAGCTGAACCTTTCTTT,CSGAFQAAEPFF
many,TRBV12-3/TRBV12-4,-,TRBJ2-5,TGTGCCAGCAGACCGACAGCGGCGGGTCAAGAGACCCAGTACTTC,CASRPTAAGQETQYF
few,TRBV6-5,TRBD2,TRBJ2-3,TGTGCCAGTAGTTTTAGCGGGAGAGGAGGAGATACGCAGTATTTT,CASSFSGRGGDTQYF
-,TRBV11-2,-,TRBJ2-3,TGTGTCAGCAGCCCCGACAGTTTCAGGGATACGCAGTATTTT,CVSSPDSFRDTQYF